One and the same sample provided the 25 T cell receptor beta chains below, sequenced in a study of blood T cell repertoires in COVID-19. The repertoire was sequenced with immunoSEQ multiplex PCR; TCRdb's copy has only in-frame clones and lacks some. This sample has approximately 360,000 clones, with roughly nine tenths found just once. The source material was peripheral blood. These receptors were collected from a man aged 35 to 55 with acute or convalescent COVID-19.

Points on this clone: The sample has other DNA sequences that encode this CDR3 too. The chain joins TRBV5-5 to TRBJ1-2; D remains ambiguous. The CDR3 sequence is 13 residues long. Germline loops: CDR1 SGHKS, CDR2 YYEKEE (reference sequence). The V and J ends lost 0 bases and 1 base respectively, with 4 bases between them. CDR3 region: CASSLAVNYGYTF. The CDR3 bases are TGTGCCAGCAGCTTGGCGGTTAACTATGGCTACACCTTC. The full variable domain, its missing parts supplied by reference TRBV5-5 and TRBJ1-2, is DAGVTQSPTHLIKTRGQQVTLRCSPISGHKSVSWYQQVLGQGPQFIFQYYEKEERGRGNFPDRFSARQFPNYSSELNVNALLLGDSALYLCASSLAVNYGYTFGSGTRLTVV.

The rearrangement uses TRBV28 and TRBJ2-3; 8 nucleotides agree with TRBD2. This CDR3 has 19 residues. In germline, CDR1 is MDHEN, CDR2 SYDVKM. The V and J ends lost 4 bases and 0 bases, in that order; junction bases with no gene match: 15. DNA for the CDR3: TGTGCCAGCAGTTCACCATTCAGCGGGAGTGGAGGTAGCACAGATACGCAGTATTTT. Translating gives CASSSPFSGSGGSTDTQYF.

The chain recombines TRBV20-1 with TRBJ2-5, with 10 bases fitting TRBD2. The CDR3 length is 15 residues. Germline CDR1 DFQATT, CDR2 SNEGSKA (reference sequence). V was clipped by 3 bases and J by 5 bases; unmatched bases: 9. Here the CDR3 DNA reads TGCAGTGCTAGTATACTAGCGGGGCCCAGGGAGACCCAGTACTTC. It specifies CSASILAGPRETQYF.

The CDR3 DNA is TGTGCCAGCAGTTATCCTAGCGGGAGACTGGAGACCCAGTACTTC. Its translation: CASSYPSGRLETQYF. V and J are TRBV6-5 and TRBJ2-5; TRBD2 matches at 10 bases. The J segment lost 5 bases and the V segment lost 3 bases, leaving 6 bases of the junction unmatched. This CDR3 has 15 residues. Germline CDR1 and CDR2: MNHEY and SVGAGI.

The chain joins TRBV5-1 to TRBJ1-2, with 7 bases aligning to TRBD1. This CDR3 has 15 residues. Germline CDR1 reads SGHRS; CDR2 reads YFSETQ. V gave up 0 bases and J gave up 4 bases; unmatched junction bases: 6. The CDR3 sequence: CASSLAGGFSYGYTF. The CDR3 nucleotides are TGCGCCAGCAGCTTGGCAGGGGGATTTTCCTATGGCTACACCTTC. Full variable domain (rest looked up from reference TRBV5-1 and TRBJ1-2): KAGVTQTPRYLIKTRGQQVTLSCSPISGHRSVSWYQQTPGQGLQFLFEYFSETQRNKGNFPGRFSGRQFSNSRSEMNVSTLELGDSALYLCASSLAGGFSYGYTFGSGTRLTVV.

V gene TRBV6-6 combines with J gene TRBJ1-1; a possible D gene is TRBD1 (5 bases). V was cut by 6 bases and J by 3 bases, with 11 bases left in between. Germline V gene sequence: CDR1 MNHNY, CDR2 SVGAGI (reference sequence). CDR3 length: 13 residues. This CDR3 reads CASRDSGDTEAFF. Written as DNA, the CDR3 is TGTGCCAGCAGAGACAGCGGGGACACTGAAGCTTTCTTT.

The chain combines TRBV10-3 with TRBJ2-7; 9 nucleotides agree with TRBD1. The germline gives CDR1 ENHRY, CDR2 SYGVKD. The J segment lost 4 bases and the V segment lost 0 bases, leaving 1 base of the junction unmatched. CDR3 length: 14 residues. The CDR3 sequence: CAISESGQGYEQYF. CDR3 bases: TGTGCCATCAGTGAGTCGGGACAGGGATACGAGCAGTACTTC.

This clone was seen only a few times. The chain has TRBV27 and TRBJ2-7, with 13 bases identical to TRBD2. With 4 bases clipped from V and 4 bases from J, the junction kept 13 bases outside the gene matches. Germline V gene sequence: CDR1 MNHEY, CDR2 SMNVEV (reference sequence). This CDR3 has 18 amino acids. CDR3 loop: CASSWTSGGLHTIYEQYF. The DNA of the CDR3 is TGTGCCAGCAGTTGGACTAGCGGGGGCCTACACACAATATACGAGCAGTACTTC.

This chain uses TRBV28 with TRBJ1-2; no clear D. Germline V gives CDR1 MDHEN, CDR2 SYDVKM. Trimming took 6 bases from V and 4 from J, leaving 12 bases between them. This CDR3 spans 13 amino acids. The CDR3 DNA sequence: TGTGCCAGCAGCCGAGAGGGTGTCTATGGCTACACCTTC. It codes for CASSREGVYGYTF.

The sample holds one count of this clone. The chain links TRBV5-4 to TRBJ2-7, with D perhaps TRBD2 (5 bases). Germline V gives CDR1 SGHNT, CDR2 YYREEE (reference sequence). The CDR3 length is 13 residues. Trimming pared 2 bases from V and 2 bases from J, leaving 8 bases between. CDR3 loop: CASSFMGAYEQYF. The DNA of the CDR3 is TGTGCCAGCAGCTTCATGGGAGCCTACGAGCAGTACTTC.

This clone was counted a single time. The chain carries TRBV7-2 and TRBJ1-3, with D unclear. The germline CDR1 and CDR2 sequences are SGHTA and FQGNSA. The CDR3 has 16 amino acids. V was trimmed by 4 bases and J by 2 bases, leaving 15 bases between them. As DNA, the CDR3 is TGTGCCAGCAGCTACCGGGGTCTGGGGACTGGAAACACCATATATTTT. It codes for CASSYRGLGTGNTIYF.

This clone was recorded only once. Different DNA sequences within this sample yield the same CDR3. Here the CDR3 reads CASSLGGVNTEAFF. CDR3 sequence (DNA): TGCGCCAGCAGCTTAGGCGGGGTGAACACTGAAGCTTTCTTT. V is TRBV5-1 and J is TRBJ1-1, with D unclear. The germline gives CDR1 SGHRS, CDR2 YFSETQ. Deletions cut 2 bases from V and 0 bases from J, with 8 bases between. This CDR3 spans 14 amino acids.

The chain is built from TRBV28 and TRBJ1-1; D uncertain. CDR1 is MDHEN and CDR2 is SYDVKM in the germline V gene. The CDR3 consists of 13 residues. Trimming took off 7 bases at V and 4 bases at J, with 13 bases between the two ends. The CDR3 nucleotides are TGTGCCAGCACAATCCTTACAGCCACTGAAGCTTTCTTT. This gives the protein CASTILTATEAFF. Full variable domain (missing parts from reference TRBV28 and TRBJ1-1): DVKVTQSSRYLVKRTGEKVFLECVQDMDHENMFWYRQDPGLGLRLIYFSYDVKMKEKGDIPEGYSVSREKKERFSLILESASTNQTSMYLCASTILTATEAFFGQGTRLTVV.

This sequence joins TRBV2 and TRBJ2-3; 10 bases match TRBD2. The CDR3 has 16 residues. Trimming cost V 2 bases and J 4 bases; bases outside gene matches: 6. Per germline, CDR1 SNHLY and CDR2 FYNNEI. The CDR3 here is CASSELLAGAADTQYF. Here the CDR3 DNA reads TGTGCCAGCAGTGAATTGCTAGCGGGAGCTGCAGATACGCAGTATTTT.

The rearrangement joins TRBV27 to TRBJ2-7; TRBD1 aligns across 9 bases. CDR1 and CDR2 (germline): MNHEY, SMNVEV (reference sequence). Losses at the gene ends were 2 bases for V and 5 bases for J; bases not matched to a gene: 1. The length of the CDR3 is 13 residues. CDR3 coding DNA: TGTGCCAGCAGTTTAGACAGGGGGAACGAGCAGTACTTC. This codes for CASSLDRGNEQYF.

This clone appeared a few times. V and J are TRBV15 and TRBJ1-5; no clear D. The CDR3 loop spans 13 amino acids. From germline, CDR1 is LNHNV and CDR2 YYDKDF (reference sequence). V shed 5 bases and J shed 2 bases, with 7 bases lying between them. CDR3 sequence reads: CATSAQGNQPQHF. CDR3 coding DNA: TGTGCCACCAGCGCGCAGGGCAATCAGCCCCAGCATTTT.

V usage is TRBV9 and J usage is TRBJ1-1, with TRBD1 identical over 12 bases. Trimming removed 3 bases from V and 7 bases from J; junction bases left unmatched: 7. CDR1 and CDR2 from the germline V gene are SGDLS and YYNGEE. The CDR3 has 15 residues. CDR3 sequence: CASSGTGTGGNEAFF. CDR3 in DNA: TGTGCCAGCAGCGGTACCGGGACAGGGGGCAATGAAGCTTTCTTT.

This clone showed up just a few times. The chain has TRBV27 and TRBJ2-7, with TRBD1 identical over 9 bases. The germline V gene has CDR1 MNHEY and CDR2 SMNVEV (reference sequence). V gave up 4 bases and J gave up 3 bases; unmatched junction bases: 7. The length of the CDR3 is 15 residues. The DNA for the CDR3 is TGTGCCAGCAGTTCCCCCGGGACAGGGAACTACGAGCAGTACTTC. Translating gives CASSSPGTGNYEQYF.

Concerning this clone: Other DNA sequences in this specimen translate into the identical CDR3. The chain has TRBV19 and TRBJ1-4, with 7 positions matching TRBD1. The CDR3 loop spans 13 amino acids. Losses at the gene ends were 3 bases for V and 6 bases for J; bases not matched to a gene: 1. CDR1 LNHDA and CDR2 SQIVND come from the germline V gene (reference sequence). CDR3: CASSIQGDEKLFF. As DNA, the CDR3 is TGTGCCAGTAGTATTCAGGGGGATGAAAAACTGTTTTTT.

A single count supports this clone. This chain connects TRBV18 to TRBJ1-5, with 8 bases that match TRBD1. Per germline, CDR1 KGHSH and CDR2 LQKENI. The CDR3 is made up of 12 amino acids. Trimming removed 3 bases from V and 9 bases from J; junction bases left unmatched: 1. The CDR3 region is CASSPGQGPQHF. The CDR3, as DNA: TGTGCCAGCTCACCTGGACAGGGGCCCCAGCATTTT.

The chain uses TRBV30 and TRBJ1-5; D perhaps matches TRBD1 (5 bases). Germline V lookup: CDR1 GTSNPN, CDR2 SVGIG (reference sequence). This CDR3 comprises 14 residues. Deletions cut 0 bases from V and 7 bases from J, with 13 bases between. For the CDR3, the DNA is TGTGCCTGGAGTGTATGGGGGGTAGGCCAGCCCCAGCATTTT. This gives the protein CAWSVWGVGQPQHF.

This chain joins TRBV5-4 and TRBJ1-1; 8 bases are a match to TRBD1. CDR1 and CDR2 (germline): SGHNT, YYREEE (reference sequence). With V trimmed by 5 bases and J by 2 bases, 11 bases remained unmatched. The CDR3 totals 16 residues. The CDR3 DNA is TGTGCCAGCAGACCTAGTCCCGGGACAGGAAACACTGAAGCTTTCTTT. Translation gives CASRPSPGTGNTEAFF.

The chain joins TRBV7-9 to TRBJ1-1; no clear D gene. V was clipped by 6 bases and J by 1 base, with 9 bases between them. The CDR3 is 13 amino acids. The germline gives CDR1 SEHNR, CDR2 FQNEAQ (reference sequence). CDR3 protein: CASSRTQNTEAFF. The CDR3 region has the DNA TGTGCCAGCAGTAGAACCCAGAACACTGAAGCTTTCTTT. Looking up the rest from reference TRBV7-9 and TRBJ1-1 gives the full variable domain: DTGVSQNPRHKITKRGQNVTFRCDPISEHNRLYWYRQTLGQGPEFLTYFQNEAQLEKSRLLSDRFSAERPKGSFSTLEIQRTEQGDSAMYLCASSRTQNTEAFFGQGTRLTVV.

The chain's CDR3 is CASSPNMGQGAREQYF. CDR3 sequence (DNA): TGTGCCAGCTCACCAAACATGGGACAGGGGGCGCGTGAGCAGTACTTC. The V and J genes are TRBV18 and TRBJ2-7; TRBD1 matches 12 bases. V lost 2 bases to trimming and J lost 7 bases; unmatched junction nucleotides: 9. The CDR3 extends over 16 amino acids. The germline V gene has CDR1 KGHSH and CDR2 LQKENI.

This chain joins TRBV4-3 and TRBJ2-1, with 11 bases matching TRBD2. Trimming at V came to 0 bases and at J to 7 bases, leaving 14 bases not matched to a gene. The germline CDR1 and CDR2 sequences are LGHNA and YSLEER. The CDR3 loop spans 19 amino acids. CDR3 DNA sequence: TGCGCCAGCAGCCAAGAATGGATGGTAGCGGGGGGGCCCGGTAATGAGCAGTTCTTC. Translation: CASSQEWMVAGGPGNEQFF.